This T cell receptor beta chain was captured in a study of blood T cell repertoires in COVID-19. The wider study: Sites in the United States, Italy and Spain provided acute and convalescent COVID-19 samples.

Germline loops: CDR1 SNHLY, CDR2 FYNNEI. This CDR3 is 16 amino acids long. The V and J ends lost 4 bases and 0 bases, in that order; junction bases with no gene match: 7. In the authors' methods: It was from reference gene primer amplification that nucleated cell counts were estimated. The table came from immunoSEQ multiplex PCR; TCRdb's copy has only in-frame clones and leaves some out. D and trimming come from the DNA, and the V and J calls and clone size come from that table. The table lists some 200,000 clones, 82% of them singletons, with about an eighth in the top ten. This chain links TRBV2 with TRBJ2-7, with 9 bases that match TRBD2. The material sequenced was peripheral blood. The source is a woman aged 40-49 years with acute or convalescent COVID-19. Here the CDR3 DNA reads TGTGCCAGCAGTGGGACCCCTAGCGGGAACTCCTACGAGCAGTACTTC. As protein: CASSGTPSGNSYEQYF.